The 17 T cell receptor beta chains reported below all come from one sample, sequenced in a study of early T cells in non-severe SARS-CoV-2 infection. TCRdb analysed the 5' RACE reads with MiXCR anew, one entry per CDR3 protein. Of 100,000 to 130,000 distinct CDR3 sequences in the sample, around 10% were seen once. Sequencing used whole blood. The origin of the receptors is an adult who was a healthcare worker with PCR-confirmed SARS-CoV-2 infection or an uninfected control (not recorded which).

CDR3 sequence: CASSKGTPRDEQFF. The DNA for the CDR3 is TGTGCCAGCAGCAAAGGAACCCCACGGGATGAGCAGTTCTTC. V gene TRBV21-1 combines with J gene TRBJ2-1. TRBV21-1 is tagged as a pseudogene. This CDR3 has 14 amino acids.

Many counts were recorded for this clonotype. For the CDR3, the DNA is TGTGCCAGCAGTTACTCGATAGTGGGACTGTATGGCTACACCTTC. Its translation is CASSYSIVGLYGYTF. V is TRBV6-5 and J is TRBJ1-2, with TRBD1 as a possible D gene (5 bases). V shed 0 bases and J shed 5 bases, with 13 bases lying between them. Germline CDR1 is MNHEY and CDR2 is SVGAGI. CDR3 length equals 15 residues.

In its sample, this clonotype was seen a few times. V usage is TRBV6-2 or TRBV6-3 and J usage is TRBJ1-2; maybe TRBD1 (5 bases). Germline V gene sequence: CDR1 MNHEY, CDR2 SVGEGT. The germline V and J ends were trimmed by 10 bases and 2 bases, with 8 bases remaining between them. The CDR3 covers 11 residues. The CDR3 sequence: CATRQNYGYTF. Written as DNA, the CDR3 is TGTGCCACTAGACAGAACTATGGCTACACCTTC.

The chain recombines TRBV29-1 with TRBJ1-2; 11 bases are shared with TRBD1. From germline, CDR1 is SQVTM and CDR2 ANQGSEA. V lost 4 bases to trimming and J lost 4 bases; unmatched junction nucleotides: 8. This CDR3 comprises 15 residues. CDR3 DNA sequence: TGCAGCGTTGCCCGCGGGACAGGGGGTGGCTATGGCTACACCTTC. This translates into CSVARGTGGGYGYTF.

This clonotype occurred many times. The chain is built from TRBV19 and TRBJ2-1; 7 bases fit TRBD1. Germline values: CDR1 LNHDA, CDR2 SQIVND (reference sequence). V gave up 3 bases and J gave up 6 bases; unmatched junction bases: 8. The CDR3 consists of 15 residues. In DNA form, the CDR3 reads TGTGCCAGTAGTATGAACGGACAGGCAACCAATGAGCAGTTCTTC. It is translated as CASSMNGQATNEQFF.

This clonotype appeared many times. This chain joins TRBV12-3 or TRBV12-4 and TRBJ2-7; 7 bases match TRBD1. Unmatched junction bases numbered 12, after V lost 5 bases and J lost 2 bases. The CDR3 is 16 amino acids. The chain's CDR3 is CASSTKGGRGPYEQYF. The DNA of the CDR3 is TGTGCCAGCAGTACAAAAGGGGGCAGGGGCCCCTACGAGCAGTACTTC.

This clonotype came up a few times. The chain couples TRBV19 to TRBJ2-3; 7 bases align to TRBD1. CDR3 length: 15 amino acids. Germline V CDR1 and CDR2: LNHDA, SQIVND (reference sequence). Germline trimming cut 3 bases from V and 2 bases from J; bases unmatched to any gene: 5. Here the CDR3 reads CASSIGQAHTDTQYF. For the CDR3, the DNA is TGTGCCAGTAGTATTGGACAGGCTCACACAGATACGCAGTATTTT. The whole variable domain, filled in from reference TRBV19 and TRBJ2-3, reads DGGITQSPKYLFRKEGQNVTLSCEQNLNHDAMYWYRQDPGQGLRLIYYSQIVNDFQKGDIAEGYSVSREKKESFPLTVTSAQKNPTAFYLCASSIGQAHTDTQYFGPGTRLTVL.

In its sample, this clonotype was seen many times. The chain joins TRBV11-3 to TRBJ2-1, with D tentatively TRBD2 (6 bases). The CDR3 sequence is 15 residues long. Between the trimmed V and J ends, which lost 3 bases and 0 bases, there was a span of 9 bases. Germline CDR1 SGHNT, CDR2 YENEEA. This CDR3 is CASSFSGSSYNEQFF. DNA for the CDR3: TGTGCCAGCAGCTTTAGCGGAAGCTCCTACAATGAGCAGTTCTTC.

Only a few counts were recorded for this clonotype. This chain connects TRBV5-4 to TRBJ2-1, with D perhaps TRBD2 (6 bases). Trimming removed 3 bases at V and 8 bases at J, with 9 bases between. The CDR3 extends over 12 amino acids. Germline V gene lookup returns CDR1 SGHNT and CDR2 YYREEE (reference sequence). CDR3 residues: CASSSWGDEQFF. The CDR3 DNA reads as TGTGCCAGCAGCTCTTGGGGGGATGAGCAGTTCTTC. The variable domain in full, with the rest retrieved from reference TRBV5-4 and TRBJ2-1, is ETGVTQSPTHLIKTRGQQVTLRCSSQSGHNTVSWYQQALGQGPQFIFQYYREEENGRGNFPPRFSGLQFPNYSSELNVNALELDDSALYLCASSSWGDEQFFGPGTRLTVL.

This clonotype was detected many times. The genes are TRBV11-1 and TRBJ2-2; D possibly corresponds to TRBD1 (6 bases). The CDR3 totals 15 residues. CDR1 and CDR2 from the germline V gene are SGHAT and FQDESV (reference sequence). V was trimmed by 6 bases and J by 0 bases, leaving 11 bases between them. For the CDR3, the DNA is TGTGCCAGCAGTACCGGGACAACGAACACCGGGGAGCTGTTTTTT. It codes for CASSTGTTNTGELFF.

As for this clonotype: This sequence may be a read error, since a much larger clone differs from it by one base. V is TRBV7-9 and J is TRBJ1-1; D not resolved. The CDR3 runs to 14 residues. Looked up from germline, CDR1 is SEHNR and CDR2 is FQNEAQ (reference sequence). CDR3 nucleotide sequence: TGTGCCAGCAGCTTAGAGTTGCCGAACACTGAAGCTTACTTT. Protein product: CASSLELPNTEAYF.

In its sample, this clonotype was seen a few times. The CDR3 DNA reads as TGTGCCACCTCGAATGGGGACAGCAATCAGCCCCAGCATTTT. Its protein is CATSNGDSNQPQHF. The chain couples TRBV19 to TRBJ1-5; maybe TRBD1 (5 bases). V shed 10 bases and J shed 1 base, with 14 bases lying between them. Germline V gene lookup returns CDR1 LNHDA and CDR2 SQIVND (reference sequence). The CDR3 consists of 14 residues. Full variable domain (missing parts from reference TRBV19 and TRBJ1-5): DGGITQSPKYLFRKEGQNVTLSCEQNLNHDAMYWYRQDPGQGLRLIYYSQIVNDFQKGDIAEGYSVSREKKESFPLTVTSAQKNPTAFYLCATSNGDSNQPQHFGDGTRLSIL.

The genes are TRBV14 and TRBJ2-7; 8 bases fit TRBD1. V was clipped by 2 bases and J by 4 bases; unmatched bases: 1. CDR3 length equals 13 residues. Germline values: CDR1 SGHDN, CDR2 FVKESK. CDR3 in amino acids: CASSQRQGYEQYF. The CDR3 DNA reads TGTGCCAGCAGCCAAAGACAGGGGTACGAGCAGTACTTC.

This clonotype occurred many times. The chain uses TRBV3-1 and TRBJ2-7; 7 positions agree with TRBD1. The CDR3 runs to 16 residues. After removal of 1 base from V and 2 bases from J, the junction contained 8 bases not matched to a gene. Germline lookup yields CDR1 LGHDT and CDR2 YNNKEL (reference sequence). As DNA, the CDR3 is TGTGCCAGCAGCCAAGGCCCGACAGGGACGACCTACGAGCAGTACTTC. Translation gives CASSQGPTGTTYEQYF.

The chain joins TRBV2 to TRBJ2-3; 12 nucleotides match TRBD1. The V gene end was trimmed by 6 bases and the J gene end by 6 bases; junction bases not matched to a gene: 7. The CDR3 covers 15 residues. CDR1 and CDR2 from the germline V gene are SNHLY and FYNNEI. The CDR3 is CASSAGTGGADTQYF. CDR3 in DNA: TGTGCCAGCAGCGCCGGGACAGGGGGCGCGGATACGCAGTATTTT.

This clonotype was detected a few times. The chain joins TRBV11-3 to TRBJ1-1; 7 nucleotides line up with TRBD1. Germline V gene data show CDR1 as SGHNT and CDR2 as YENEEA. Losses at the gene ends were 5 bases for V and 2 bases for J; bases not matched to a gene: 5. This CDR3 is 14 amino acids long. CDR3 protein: CASSTGTDNTEAFF. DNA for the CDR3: TGTGCCAGCAGCACCGGGACAGACAACACTGAAGCTTTCTTT. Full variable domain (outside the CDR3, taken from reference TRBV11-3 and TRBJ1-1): EAGVVQSPRYKIIEKKQPVAFWCNPISGHNTLYWYLQNLGQGPELLIRYENEEAVDDSQLPKDRFSAERLKGVDSTLKIQPAELGDSAVYLCASSTGTDNTEAFFGQGTRLTVV.

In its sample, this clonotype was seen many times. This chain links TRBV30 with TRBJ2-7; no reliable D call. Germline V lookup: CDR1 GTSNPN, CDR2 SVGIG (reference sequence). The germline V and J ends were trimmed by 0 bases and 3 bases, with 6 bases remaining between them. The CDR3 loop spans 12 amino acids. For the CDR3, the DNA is TGTGCCTGGAGTGTACACAACTACGAGCAGTACTTC. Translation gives CAWSVHNYEQYF.